The subject of this entry is one TCR beta chain. This entry is derived from a study of identical twins. TCRdb reanalysed the 5' RACE reads using MiXCR and keeps one entry per CDR3 protein. The sample records some 250,000 distinct CDR3 sequences, about 12% being singletons. The CDR3 consists of 13 residues. V lost 3 bases and J lost 6, with 14 bases in between. Germline V CDR1 and CDR2: DFQATT, SNEGSKA (reference sequence). In every case, the donor was a healthy Caucasian. The data were also submitted as part of a second study, on yellow fever vaccine responses in identical twins.

The source of this sequence is a woman between 18 and 30 years old in good health. The rearrangement joins TRBV20-1 to TRBJ2-5, with D possibly TRBD2 on 6 matching bases. The sequenced sample was memory (CD45RO+) T cells sorted from blood. CDR3 nucleotide sequence: TGCAGTGCTAGGGACTATAGGGGACAGACCCAGTACTTC. Translating gives CSARDYRGQTQYF.